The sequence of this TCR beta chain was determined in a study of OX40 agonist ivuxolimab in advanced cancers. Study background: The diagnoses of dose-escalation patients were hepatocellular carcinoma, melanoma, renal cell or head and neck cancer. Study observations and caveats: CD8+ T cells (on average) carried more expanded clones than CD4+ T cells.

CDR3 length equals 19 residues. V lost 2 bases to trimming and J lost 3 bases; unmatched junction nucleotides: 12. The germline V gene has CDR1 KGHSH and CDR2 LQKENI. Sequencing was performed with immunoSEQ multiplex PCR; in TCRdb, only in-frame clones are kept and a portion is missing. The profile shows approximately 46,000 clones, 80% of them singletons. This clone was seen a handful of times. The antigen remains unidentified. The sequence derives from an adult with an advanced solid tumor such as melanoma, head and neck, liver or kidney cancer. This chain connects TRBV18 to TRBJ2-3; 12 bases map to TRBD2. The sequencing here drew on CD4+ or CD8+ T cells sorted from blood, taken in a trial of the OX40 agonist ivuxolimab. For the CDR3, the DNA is TGTGCCAGCTCACCAGGACTAGCGGGATTCTCGACCTATACAGATACGCAGTATTTT. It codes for CASSPGLAGFSTYTDTQYF. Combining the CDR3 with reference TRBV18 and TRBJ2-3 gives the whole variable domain NAGVMQNPRHLVRRRGQEARLRCSPMKGHSHVYWYRQLPEEGLKFMVYLQKENIIDESGMPKERFSAEFPKEGPSILRIQQVVRGDSAAYFCASSPGLAGFSTYTDTQYFGPGTRLTVL.